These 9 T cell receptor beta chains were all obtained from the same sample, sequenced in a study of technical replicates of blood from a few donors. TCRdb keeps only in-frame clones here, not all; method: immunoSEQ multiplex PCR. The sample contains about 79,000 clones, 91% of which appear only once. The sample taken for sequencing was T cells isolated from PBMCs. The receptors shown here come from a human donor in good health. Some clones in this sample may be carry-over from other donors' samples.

The DNA for the CDR3 is TGCGCCAGCAGCTTGGTGGGACTAGCAAGGGGTAATGAGCAGTTCTTC. The encoded protein is CASSLVGLARGNEQFF. V gene TRBV5-1 combines with J gene TRBJ2-1; 9 bases line up with TRBD2. The V and J ends lost 0 bases and 7 bases, in that order; junction bases with no gene match: 8. The CDR3 is 16 amino acids. CDR1 and CDR2 (germline): SGHRS, YFSETQ.

CDR3 region: CASSMIRTTESGRSGELFF. In nucleotides, the CDR3 is TGTGCCAGTAGTATGATACGGACTACGGAGAGCGGGAGGTCGGGGGAGCTGTTTTTT. The V call is TRBV19, the J call TRBJ2-2; 9 bases are shared with TRBD2. The CDR3 covers 19 residues. Germline values: CDR1 LNHDA, CDR2 SQIVND (reference sequence). The V and J ends lost 3 bases and 8 bases, in that order; junction bases with no gene match: 19.

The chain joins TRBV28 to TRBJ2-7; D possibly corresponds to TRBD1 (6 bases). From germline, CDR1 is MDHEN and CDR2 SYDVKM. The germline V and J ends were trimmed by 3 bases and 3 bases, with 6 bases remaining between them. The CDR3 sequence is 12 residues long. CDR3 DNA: TGTGCCAGCAGTTTCAGGGGCTACGAGCAGTACTTC. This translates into CASSFRGYEQYF.

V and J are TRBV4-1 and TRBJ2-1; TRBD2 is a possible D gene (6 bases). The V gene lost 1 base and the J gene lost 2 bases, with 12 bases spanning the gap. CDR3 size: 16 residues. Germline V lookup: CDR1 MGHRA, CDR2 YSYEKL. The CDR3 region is CASSQVEAGPYNEQFF. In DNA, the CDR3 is TGCGCCAGCAGCCAAGTCGAAGCGGGTCCCTACAATGAGCAGTTCTTC.

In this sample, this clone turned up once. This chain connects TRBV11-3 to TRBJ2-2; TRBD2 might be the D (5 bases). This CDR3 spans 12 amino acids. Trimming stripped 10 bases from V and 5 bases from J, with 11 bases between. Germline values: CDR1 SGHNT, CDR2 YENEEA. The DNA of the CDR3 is TGTGCCACCGGGGAAACAACCGGGGAGCTGTTTTTT. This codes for CATGETTGELFF.

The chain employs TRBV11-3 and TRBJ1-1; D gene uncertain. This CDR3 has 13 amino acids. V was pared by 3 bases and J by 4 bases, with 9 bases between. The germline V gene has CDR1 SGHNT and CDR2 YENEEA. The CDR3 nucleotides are TGTGCCAGCAGCTTGGCGGTTGGCACTGAAGCTTTCTTT. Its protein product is CASSLAVGTEAFF.

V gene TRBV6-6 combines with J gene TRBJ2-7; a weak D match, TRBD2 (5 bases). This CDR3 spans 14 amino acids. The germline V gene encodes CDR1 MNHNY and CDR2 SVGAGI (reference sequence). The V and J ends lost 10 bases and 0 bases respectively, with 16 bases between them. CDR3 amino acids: CANPDYQSSYEQYF. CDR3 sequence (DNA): TGTGCCAACCCCGACTACCAGAGCTCCTACGAGCAGTACTTC.

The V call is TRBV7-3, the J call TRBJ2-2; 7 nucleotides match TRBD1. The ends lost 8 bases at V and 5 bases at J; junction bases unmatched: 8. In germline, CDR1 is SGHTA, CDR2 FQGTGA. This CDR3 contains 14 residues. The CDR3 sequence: CASGLSGGTGELFF. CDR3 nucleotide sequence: TGTGCCAGCGGGCTTTCAGGGGGAACCGGGGAGCTGTTTTTT.

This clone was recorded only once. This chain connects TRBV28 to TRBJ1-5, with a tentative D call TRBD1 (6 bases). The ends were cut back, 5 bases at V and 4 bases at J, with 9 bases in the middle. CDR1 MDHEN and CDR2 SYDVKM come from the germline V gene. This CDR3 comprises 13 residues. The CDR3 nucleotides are TGTGCCAGCAGTCCGGACAGAAATCAGCCCCAGCATTTT. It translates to CASSPDRNQPQHF.